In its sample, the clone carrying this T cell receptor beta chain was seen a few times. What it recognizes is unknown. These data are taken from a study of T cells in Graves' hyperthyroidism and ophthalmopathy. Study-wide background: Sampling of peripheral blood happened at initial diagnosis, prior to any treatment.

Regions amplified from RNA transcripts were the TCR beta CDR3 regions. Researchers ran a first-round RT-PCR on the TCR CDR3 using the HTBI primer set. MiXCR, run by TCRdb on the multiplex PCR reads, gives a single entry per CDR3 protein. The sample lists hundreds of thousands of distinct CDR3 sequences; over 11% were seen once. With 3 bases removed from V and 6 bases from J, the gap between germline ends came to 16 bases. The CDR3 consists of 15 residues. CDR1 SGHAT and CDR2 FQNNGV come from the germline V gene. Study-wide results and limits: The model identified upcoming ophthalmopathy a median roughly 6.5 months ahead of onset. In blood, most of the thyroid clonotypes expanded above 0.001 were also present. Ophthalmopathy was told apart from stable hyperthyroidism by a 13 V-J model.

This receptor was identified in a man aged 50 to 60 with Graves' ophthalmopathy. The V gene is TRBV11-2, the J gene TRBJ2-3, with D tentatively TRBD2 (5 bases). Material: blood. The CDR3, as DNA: TGTGCCAGCAGCTTTTACTCGGGAAAGGTGGATACGCAGTATTTT. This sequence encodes CASSFYSGKVDTQYF. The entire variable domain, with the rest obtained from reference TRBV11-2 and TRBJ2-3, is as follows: EAGVAQSPRYKIIEKRQSVAFWCNPISGHATLYWYQQILGQGPKLLIQFQNNGVVDDSQLPKDRFSAERLKGVDSTLKIQPAKLEDSAVYLCASSFYSGKVDTQYFGPGTRLTVL.